The T cell receptor (beta chain) under discussion was sequenced for a study of CD8 T cells in Susac syndrome (dated by TCRdb to the late 2010s). At the level of the whole study: Among the sequenced Susac syndrome patients, 5 or 6 had clinically active disease and roughly 8 were in clinical remission. At blood withdrawal, Susac syndrome patients were therapy-naive, treated with corticosteroids (with IVIg additionally given to some), or treated with IVIg alone. Repertoire sequencing was used to test whether CD8+ T cell activation and differentiation in Susac syndrome was antigen driven. The clonality of the CD8+ T cell repertoire was compared across 12 healthy donors, around 14 Susac syndrome patients and about 15 multiple sclerosis patients. General findings and caveats noted by the study authors: The study acknowledged that relatively few individuals were included in the TCR sequencing and HLA analysis. Clonal expansion was seen in Susac syndrome CD8+ repertoires, peaking in CD8+ TEMRA cells and being greater in clinically active patients than in remitting ones. Fewer than 20 Susac-specific public clones were identified in the total CD8+ repertoire, and four or five Susac-specific public clones were identified in the CD8+ TEMRA repertoire.

Comments on this clonotype: No cognate antigen has been identified for it. No much larger clone exists at a distance of one base, and base qualities are not known.

RNA was extracted with the RNeasy kit and roughly 0.45 to 1 ug was reverse transcribed using random hexamers. TCR beta CDR3 regions were amplified with the immunoSEQ multiplex PCR assay covering 54 Vbeta and 13 Jbeta segments. Bias from PCR amplification was corrected by using a synthetic template baseline for primer optimization and for computational correction. Turning to the authors' computational methods: Only productive sequences were kept, with reads annotated to V, D and J genes according to IMGT and analyzed in immunoSEQ Analyzer. To calculate clonality, Shannon entropy was normalized by log2 of the number of productive unique sequences and then subtracted from one. For each patient and control, public and private clones were evaluated among the 100 most prevalent clones. Clones were defined as Susac-specific when absent from the healthy and MS cohorts, from about 970 published viral clones and from other ImmuneACCESS disease sequences. The raw public data were reprocessed by TCRdb itself: fastp quality trimming at Q25, MiXCR clonotype calling, in-frame beta chains only. Rows are combined by CDR3 protein, so each entry shows the most common genes and DNA. It is TCRdb's table, rather than the study itself, that gives the V and J calls and clone size. A total of 120,000 or so distinct CDR3 sequences appear in this sample, about 94% of them only once. About 0.2% of the sample goes to the ten largest clones.

The trim is 6 bases for V and 8 bases for J, with a gap of 18 bases between the germline ends. The CDR3 covers 14 residues, taking in both the cysteine and the phenylalanine. Only the CDR3 DNA is retained, 42 bases long and in frame from the first base. As encoded in the germline V gene (reference sequence), CDR1 is SEHNR while CDR2 is FQNEAQ. Peripheral blood CD8+ and CD4+ T cells from healthy donors, Susac syndrome patients and multiple sclerosis patients were profiled using high-throughput TCR beta sequencing. The Susac syndrome patients fulfilled recently defined diagnostic criteria for either definite or probable disease. Bulk CD8+ and CD4+ T cells were purified by magnetic negative isolation, while CD8+ TEMRA cells were enriched using FACS. Blood was drawn into EDTA tubes, processed within 24 hours, and PBMCs were isolated by density gradient centrifugation. PBMCs destined for TCR sequencing were cryopreserved in liquid nitrogen and later thawed in a 37 °C water bath. The sorted or isolated CD4+, CD8+ and CD8+ TEMRA cells had a purity of 90% or higher.

The V gene is TRBV7-9 and the J gene is TRBJ2-3; the D element might be TRBD1 or TRBD2, as each aligns at 5 bases. This receptor was identified in a human donor with Susac syndrome. The sequencing sample was made of CD8+ T cells from PBMCs. Here is the DNA: TGTGCCAGCAGGCCAGGGACCCGAAGTGGTACGCAGTATTTT. This is translated as CASRPGTRSGTQYF.